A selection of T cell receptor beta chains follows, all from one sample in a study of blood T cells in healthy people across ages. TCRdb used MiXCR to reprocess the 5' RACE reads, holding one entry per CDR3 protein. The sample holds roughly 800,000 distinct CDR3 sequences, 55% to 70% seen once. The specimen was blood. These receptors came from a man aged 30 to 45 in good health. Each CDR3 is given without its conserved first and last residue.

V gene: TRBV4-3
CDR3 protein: ASSQVWVSYNEQF

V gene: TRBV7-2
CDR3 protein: ASSLGQETQF

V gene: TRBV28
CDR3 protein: ASSTQAKNIQY

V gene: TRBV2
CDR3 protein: ASRAPGQGVNEQY

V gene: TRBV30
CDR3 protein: AWTRRDSYNEQF

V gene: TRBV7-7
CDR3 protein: ASSPPGDNEQF

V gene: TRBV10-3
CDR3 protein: AISRGLAGDLEDYEQY

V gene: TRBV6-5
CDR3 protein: ASSSTLAGGRETQY

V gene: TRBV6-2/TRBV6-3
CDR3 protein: ASSYVIRDTEAF

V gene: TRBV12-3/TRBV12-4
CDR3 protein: ASSLGTSGGASYNEQF

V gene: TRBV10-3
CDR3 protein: ATGRGSPYNEQF

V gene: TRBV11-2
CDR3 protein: ASSLAINQPQH

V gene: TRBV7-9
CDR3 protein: ASSFVGQGNYEQY

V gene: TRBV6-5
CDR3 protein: ASRVAGSSYEQY

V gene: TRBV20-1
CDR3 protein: SARSPGGALGYT

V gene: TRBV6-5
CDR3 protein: ASGRAGETQY

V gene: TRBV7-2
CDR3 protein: ASSIQGRSEQY

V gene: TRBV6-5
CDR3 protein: ASSFSSWRPNPDTQY

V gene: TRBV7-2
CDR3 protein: ASSFDRQNEQF

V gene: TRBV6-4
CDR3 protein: ASSDPASETQY

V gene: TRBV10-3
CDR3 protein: AISTSGRRKDTQY

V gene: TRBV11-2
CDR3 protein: ASSFRGQVNSGANVLT

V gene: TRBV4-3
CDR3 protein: ATGTSGPNEQF

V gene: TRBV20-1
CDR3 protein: SASPREGGGDTQY

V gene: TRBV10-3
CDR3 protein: AISVEGQSGYT

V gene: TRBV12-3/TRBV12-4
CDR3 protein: ASSYNRDTQY

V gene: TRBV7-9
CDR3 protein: ASSEHTPLEAQDTEAF

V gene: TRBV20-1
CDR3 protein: STTGDTEAF

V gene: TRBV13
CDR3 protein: ASSPRESGTVAF

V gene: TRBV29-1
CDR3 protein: SAPLGGYGYT

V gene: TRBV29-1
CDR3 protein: SVAAQNTEAF

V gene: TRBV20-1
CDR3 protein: SASGGAGTDTQY

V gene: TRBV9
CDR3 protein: ASSVGDHEQF

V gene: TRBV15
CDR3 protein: ATRQTGLSYEQY

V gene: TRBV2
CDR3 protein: ASSKQPKETQY

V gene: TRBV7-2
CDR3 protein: ASSLSGGQDYGTQY

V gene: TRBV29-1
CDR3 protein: SFCPVACAEQY

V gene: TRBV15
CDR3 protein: ATSRDTGSETQY